This T cell receptor beta chain was identified during a study of cytomegalovirus exposure and HLA in healthy donors (TCRdb year 2017). Notes on the research overall: An earlier analysis of some 600 of the donors reported over 250 Gb of sequence data and around 110 million unique TCR beta sequences obtained from about 180 million T cells. Around 300 gigabases of sequencing data and approximately 84 million unique TCR sequences were included in an early release covering 500 to 750 HLA-typed donors. The genetic ancestry cluster associated with self-reported Caucasian donors included roughly four fifths of the approximately 430 genotyped donors. The study was designed to test whether signatures of past pathogen exposure could be identified by cataloging public T cell receptors. Using immunosequencing, the study profiled T cell repertoires from some 670 subjects and related those repertoires to cytomegalovirus serostatus. In addition to the first cohort of hundreds of subjects, a separate validation cohort of approximately 120 different subjects was used. High-throughput TCR immunosequencing, statistical association of individual TCRs with disease status, and machine learning were combined to predict cytomegalovirus infection status. A later analysis re-analyzed previously published TCR beta repertoires from about 600 donors and added high-resolution HLA genotyping to study TCR occurrence patterns. In the later analysis, no new phenotypic data were used to find candidate immune exposures; instead, reliance was placed on TCR beta sequences and their occurrence across donors. An earlier analysis of roughly 600 of the donors used high-throughput TCR beta sequencing to judge whether each TCR beta V gene segment behaved as functional or pseudogenic. Donor age, sex, ethnicity and CMV serostatus were collected together with the repertoire data. A later genetic analysis took genome-wide SNP genotypes for about 55% of the roughly 700 donors and used that subset as a discovery cohort. All discovery cohort repertoires had been generated using a single sequencing platform. HLA typing included class I and class II loci at four-digit resolution. Typing coverage differed by locus: A, B, C, DRB1 and DQB1 were typed in about 629-630 donors, DQA1 in 500 to 550, DPA1 in some 600, and DPB1 in just under 490. Several DR-DQ haplotypes were handled as single units for association and clustering, since linkage in the cohort was strong. Among about 410 genotyped donors of the cohort, an average of around 240,000 unique TCR beta nucleotide sequences was sequenced per donor, of which about 20% were non-productive.

The cohort was made up of around 720 healthy bone marrow donors. At the time of sampling, all cohort members were nominally healthy, though unrecorded immune exposures were likely present. The donor tested CMV seronegative, placing the donor among the 350 or so seronegative members of the cohort. Every donor gave a peripheral blood sample, and the peripheral blood mononuclear cells from that sample were used for TCR beta sequencing. Genomic DNA extraction from the blood cell samples was performed with the Qiagen DNeasy Blood Extraction Kit. Findings and caveats that apply to the study as a whole: Only TCR beta chains were sequenced in this cohort, and the absence of alpha or paired-chain data limited detectable features. In a later genetic analysis, fewer N-insertions in productive TCRs were reported among donors in an Asian-associated ancestry cluster than the 666-donor mean. Three of the identified cytomegalovirus-associated TCR beta chains were confirmed in vitro to be specific for cytomegalovirus antigens. In an earlier analysis of 450 to 750 of the donors, most TCR beta V segments appeared in productive rearrangements about 87% or about 30% of the time, broadly matching IMGT annotations. In a later analysis, HLA-associated TCR beta chains showed more clonal expansion and lower generation probabilities than non-associated chains that were equally common. The only immune exposure information available for the cohort was CMV serostatus. HLA typing was unavailable for some donors at each locus, so association tests used only the typed subset. Most CMV-associated TCR beta chains appeared to be HLA-restricted in a later analysis, and the HLA associations seemed to be driven largely by CMV exposure. The study gave a list of more than 150 TCR beta chains associated with cytomegalovirus. In a later analysis, around 17,000 TCR beta sequences were associated with specific HLA alleles at a false discovery rate of 0.05. A further reported finding was that TCR beta sequences accurately predicted the HLA-A and HLA-B alleles for most subjects in the first cohort. A cluster of highly shared sequence variants was judged likely to be a technical artifact of the sequencing pipeline. Because counts were too low, fewer than 20 rarely observed V segments, including chromosome 9 orphons, were excluded from the earlier analysis of 500 to 700 of the donors. Roughly uniform sequencing depth across donors was assumed in presence/absence analyses, although this assumption may not hold. Most TCR sequences were observed very rarely across donors, whereas some public TCRs were present in many individuals. The authors suggested that the approach could potentially be generalized to other disease states and immunological phenotypes. Some IMGT-functional V segments, including TRBV6-2 and TRBV6-3, could not be distinguished by the 87-base-pair reads and were therefore excluded. In both the original and validation cohorts, the classifier was reported to diagnose cytomegalovirus status with high specificity and sensitivity. V-gene and J-gene trimming of TCR beta chains was associated with a missense DCLRE1C variant in a later genetic analysis, and the association was replicated in an independent cohort. Linkage disequilibrium might explain the correlated functional status among segregating V segments, but an unknown experimental factor could not be ruled out. Several of the top co-occurrence clusters appeared to be linked to parvovirus B19, influenza, CMV and Epstein-Barr virus, according to a later analysis. In a later analysis, the rate of TCR association differed among HLA loci, with DRB1 alleles having the most associated TCRs and HLA-C alleles having the fewest. When HLA alleles, especially DR and DQ, strongly co-occurred, TCR associations were difficult to assign to individual alleles.

Library preparation was by the immunoSEQ multiplex PCR assay. The multiplex PCR relied on a mix of 60 forward primers for TCR Vbeta segments and 13 reverse primers for TCR Jbeta segments. Amplification of the CDR3 region of rearranged TCR beta genes was performed with a multiplex PCR assay on genomic DNA. The Illumina HiSeq System was used to sequence the amplified TCR beta libraries as 87-base-pair reads. On the authors' methods: A later analysis tallied 80 million to 95 million unique TCR beta chains across the 550 to 850 repertoires, and some 10 million of those chains were shared by two or more donors. Raw reads were error-corrected and collapsed into unique sequences with a nearest-neighbor algorithm that merged closely related sequences to remove PCR and sequencing errors. Alignment of CDR3 sequences to IMGT reference sequences was used to assign V, D and J gene segments. Each retained sequence needed at least a six-nucleotide match to both a V gene segment and a J gene segment. Rearrangements were called productive when the CDR3 lacked stop codons and stayed in frame with V and J; all others were non-productive. Following IMGT convention, CDR3 was defined as the stretch from the second conserved V-encoded cysteine up to the conserved J-encoded phenylalanine. In an earlier analysis of 500 to 650 of the donors, sequences lacking an unambiguous match to a single V gene segment were excluded. An earlier analysis of approximately 590 of the donors called V segments functional above 56.7% productive rearrangements and segregating when the between-donor standard deviation exceeded 5%. A statistical classification framework was built for diagnosing cytomegalovirus status from the catalog of TCR beta chain sequences. In a later analysis, TCR nucleotide sequences were compared against IMGT/GENE-DB human TR gene sequences so that V and J genes could be assigned. Using the TCRdist pipeline, a later analysis assigned CDR3 sequences along with most-parsimonious VDJ recombination scenarios. In a later analysis, each TCR beta chain was defined by its CDR3 amino acid sequence together with its V-gene family, and reads without a unique V-gene family were excluded. A later analysis removed roughly 590 highly shared, low-generation-probability nucleotide sequences to deal with suspected cross-contamination and a sequencing artifact. A later analysis calculated a clonal expansion index for each public chain from normalized within-repertoire ranks of inferred template counts. In a later analysis, generation probabilities were computed with a VDJ recombination model fitted to out-of-frame rearrangements, and the resulting probabilities were checked against IGoR. In a later analysis, TCR-TCR, TCR-HLA and TCR-CMV co-occurrence was scored with hypergeometric tests, and a repertoire-size bias correction was applied to TCR pairs. A later analysis estimated false discovery rates by permuting HLA or CMV assignments 20 times. In a later analysis, co-occurring TCRs were grouped using DBSCAN, with TCRdist sequence similarity added in when clustering inside HLA-allele-positive subsets. Repertoires with fewer than 30,000 or more than 120,000 public chains, plus five repertoires with anomalous nucleotide sharing, were excluded from co-occurrence clustering. TCRdb obtained this table from immuneACCESS and retained in-frame rearrangements with V and J assigned. These tables miss some clones; where compared with another copy, unresolved V genes account for less than half of the shortfall, and the remainder is unexplained. V and J calls and clone size come straight from that table; D and trimming were deduced from the DNA. The sample records about 140,000 clones, 76% of which are singletons. In total, the top ten clones hold less than 2% of the sample.

V is trimmed back by 2 bases and J by 5 bases, and the junction contains 6 bases that no gene match accounts for. For CDR1 and CDR2, the germline V gene (reference sequence) lists LNHDA and SQIVND. The CDR3 spans 15 residues, from the cysteine through the phenylalanine. Only the CDR3 DNA is retained, 45 bases long and in frame from the first base. Turning to this clone: The antigen it binds to is not known. No clone much larger than this one lies a single base away; base qualities are absent.

Sequencing used PBMCs. This receptor chain uses TRBV19 and TRBJ1-1; TRBD1 matches 9 bases in the middle. The sequence came from a man in his forties or fifties in good health and CMV-seronegative. The nucleotide sequence reads TGTGCCAGTAGTATACCGACAGGGGGAAGGACTGAAGCTTTCTTT. This gives the protein CASSIPTGGRTEAFF.